A single TCR beta chain is shown here with its context. In TCRdb, the RT-PCR reads were re-called with MiXCR into one record per CDR3 protein. This sample yields around 700,000 distinct CDR3 sequences, of which approximately 15% are seen a single time; roughly 3.9% belongs to the top ten. The sample taken for sequencing was memory CD4+ T cells from blood. The clonotype was recovered from a female donor in good health, serving as a healthy control.

CDR3 nucleotide sequence: TGTGCCAGCAGAACCCAGACAGGGGCGATGAATGAAAAACTGTTTTTT. Translating gives CASRTQTGAMNEKLFF. The V and J genes are TRBV28 and TRBJ1-4; 8 nucleotides match TRBD1. Trimming at V came to 6 bases and at J to 5 bases, leaving 11 bases not matched to a gene. This CDR3 contains 16 residues. Per the germline V gene, CDR1 is MDHEN and CDR2 is SYDVKM.